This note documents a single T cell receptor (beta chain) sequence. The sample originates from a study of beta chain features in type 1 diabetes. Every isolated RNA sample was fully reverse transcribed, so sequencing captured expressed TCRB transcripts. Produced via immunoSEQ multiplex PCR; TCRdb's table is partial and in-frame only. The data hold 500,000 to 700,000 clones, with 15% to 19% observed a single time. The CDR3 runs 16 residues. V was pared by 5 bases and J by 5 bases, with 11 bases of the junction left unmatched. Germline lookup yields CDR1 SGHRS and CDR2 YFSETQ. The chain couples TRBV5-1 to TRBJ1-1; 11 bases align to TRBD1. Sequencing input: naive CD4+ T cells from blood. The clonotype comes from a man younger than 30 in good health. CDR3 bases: TGCGCCAGCAGACACACCGGGACAGGGGGACGGACTGAAGCTTTCTTT. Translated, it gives CASRHTGTGGRTEAFF.